The rows below give T cell receptor beta chains drawn from one sample of a study of CD8 T cells in ankylosing spondylitis. TCRdb independently ran MiXCR on the 5' RACE reads; one entry per CDR3 protein. The profile shows some 270,000 distinct CDR3 sequences, around 32% of them singletons. The specimen was blood, either unsorted or a sorted T cell fraction (not recorded which). The origin of the receptors is a male donor with ankylosing spondylitis or in good health (not recorded which). Each CDR3 is given with its conserved first and last residue. Fields, in order: V gene, J gene, clone size, D gene, CDR3 protein, CDR3 DNA. D genes are given only for firm matches. Size values are once, few and many counts, or a class for expanded clones, and some rows have none.

TRBV12-3/TRBV12-4	TRBJ2-3	once	NA	CASSFPQQGGDTDTQYF	TGTGCCAGCAGTTTTCCTCAGCAGGGAGGAGACACAGATACGCAGTATTTT
TRBV18	TRBJ1-1	NA	NA	CASSPAENTEAFF	TGTGCCAGCTCCCCAGCGGAGAACACTGAAGCTTTCTTT
TRBV15	TRBJ1-2	NA	TRBD1	CATSRPGQDVYGYTF	TGTGCCACCAGCAGACCCGGACAGGACGTTTATGGCTACACCTTC
TRBV9	TRBJ2-1	NA	TRBD2	CASSTPRLAGDRGEQFF	TGTGCCAGCAGCACACCGAGACTAGCGGGGGACCGTGGAGAGCAGTTCTTC
TRBV12-3/TRBV12-4	TRBJ2-3	few	NA	CASSQGGGDTQYF	TGTGCCAGCAGCCAAGGAGGGGGAGATACGCAGTATTTT
TRBV25-1	TRBJ2-5	once	NA	CASSGTDYMWETQYF	TGTGCCAGCAGTGGAACGGACTATATGTGGGAGACCCAGTACTTC
TRBV29-1	TRBJ2-7	NA	TRBD1	CSVDKGTGDHEQYF	TGCAGCGTTGACAAAGGGACAGGGGACCACGAGCAGTACTTC
TRBV20-1	TRBJ2-3	few	NA	CSARESGDRTDTQYF	TGCAGTGCTAGAGAGTCCGGGGACCGCACAGATACGCAGTATTTT
TRBV20-1	TRBJ1-5	NA	TRBD1	CSAPGQGKFSNQPQHF	TGCAGTGCACCCGGACAGGGGAAGTTTAGCAATCAGCCCCAGCATTTT
TRBV12-3/TRBV12-4	TRBJ2-7	few	NA	CASSISRYEQYF	TGTGCCAGCAGTATTAGCCGCTACGAGCAGTACTTC
TRBV3-1	TRBJ2-1	NA	NA	CASSQGAGKNEQFF	TGTGCCAGCAGCCAAGGGGCGGGGAAGAATGAGCAGTTCTTC
TRBV5-5	TRBJ2-5	few	TRBD2	CASSPTRLAGRVNQYF	TGTGCCAGCAGCCCGACCCGGCTAGCGGGGCGAGTTAACCAGTACTTC
TRBV6-5	TRBJ2-7	few	NA	CASSQGRKQYF	TGTGCCAGCAGTCAAGGGAGGAAGCAGTACTTC
TRBV6-1	TRBJ2-5	few	TRBD1	CASSTGDRRETQYF	TGTGCCAGCAGCACCGGGGACAGGCGAGAGACCCAGTACTTC
TRBV28	TRBJ2-3	NA	NA	CASSPRPSSVDTQYF	TGTGCCAGCAGCCCCCGGCCGTCAAGCGTAGATACGCAGTATTTT
TRBV12-3/TRBV12-4	TRBJ2-3	NA	NA	CATRAGPTDTQYF	TGTGCCACGCGGGCAGGACCCACAGATACGCAGTATTTT
TRBV7-8	TRBJ2-2	NA	TRBD1	CASSQGQSTGELFF	TGTGCCAGCAGCCAGGGACAGAGCACCGGGGAGCTGTTTTTT
TRBV20-1	TRBJ2-7	few	NA	CSASTSPHYEQYF	TGCAGTGCTAGTACTTCCCCCCACTACGAGCAGTACTTC
TRBV5-5	TRBJ2-1	few	NA	CASSLSGNNEQFF	TGTGCCAGCAGCTTAAGTGGGAACAATGAGCAGTTCTTC
TRBV20-1	TRBJ1-6	few	NA	CSASRGEDNSPLHF	TGCAGTGCTAGTCGGGGGGAGGATAATTCACCCCTCCACTTT